This entry describes one T cell receptor beta chain. In the authors' workflow: Counts of nucleated cells, estimated from reference gene primer amplification, were obtained. The method was immunoSEQ multiplex PCR; TCRdb's version includes in-frame clones alone and lacks a portion of them. That table is the source of V, J and clone size, and D and trimming were worked out from the DNA. The table records roughly 320,000 clones, 85% to 90% of them present only once. V lost 2 bases and J 6 bases, leaving 19 bases between the germline ends. The CDR3 is made up of 16 amino acids. Germline V lookup: CDR1 MNHEY, CDR2 SVGAGI. This entry belongs to a study of blood T cell repertoires in COVID-19. Study overall: Researchers got acute and convalescent COVID-19 samples from the United States, Italy and Spain. Sources were T cells, B-cell-depleted T cells, or PBMCs; the material itself was cDNA or gDNA.

This sequence originates from a woman between 50 and 59 years old with COVID-19, enrolled during active disease. J is TRBJ2-5 and V is TRBV6-5; D may be TRBD2 (5 bases). Source material: peripheral blood. The CDR3: CASSYVEGLRAKTQYF. The CDR3 bases are TGTGCCAGCAGTTACGTTGAGGGATTGAGGGCAAAGACCCAGTACTTC.